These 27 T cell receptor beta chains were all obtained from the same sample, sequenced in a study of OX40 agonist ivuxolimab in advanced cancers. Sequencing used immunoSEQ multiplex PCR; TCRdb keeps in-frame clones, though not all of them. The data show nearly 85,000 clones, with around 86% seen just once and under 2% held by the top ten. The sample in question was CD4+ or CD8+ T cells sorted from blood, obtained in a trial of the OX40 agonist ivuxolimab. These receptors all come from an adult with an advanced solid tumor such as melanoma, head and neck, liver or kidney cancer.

The chain's CDR3 is CASSTGTSKQETQYF. The CDR3 DNA reads TGTGCCAGCAGTACCGGGACTAGCAAACAAGAGACCCAGTACTTC. The J gene is TRBJ2-5, the V gene TRBV6-1; TRBD2 aligns across 9 bases. The CDR3 is made up of 15 amino acids. Trimming took 5 bases from V and 2 from J; bases not matched to a gene: 6. Germline-derived CDR1 and CDR2 are MNHNS and SASEGT.

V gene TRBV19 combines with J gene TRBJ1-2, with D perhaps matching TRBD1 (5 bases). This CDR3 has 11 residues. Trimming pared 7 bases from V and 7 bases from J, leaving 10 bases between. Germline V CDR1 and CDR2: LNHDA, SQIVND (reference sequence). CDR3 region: CASKEQGGYTF. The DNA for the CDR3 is TGTGCCAGTAAGGAGCAGGGTGGCTACACCTTC.

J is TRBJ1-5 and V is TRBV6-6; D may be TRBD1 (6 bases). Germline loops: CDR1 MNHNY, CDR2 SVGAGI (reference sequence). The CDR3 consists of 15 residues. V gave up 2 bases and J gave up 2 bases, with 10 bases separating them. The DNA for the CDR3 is TGTGCCAGCAGTTACGTGAAGGGGGGCAATCAGCCCCAGCATTTT. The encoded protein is CASSYVKGGNQPQHF.

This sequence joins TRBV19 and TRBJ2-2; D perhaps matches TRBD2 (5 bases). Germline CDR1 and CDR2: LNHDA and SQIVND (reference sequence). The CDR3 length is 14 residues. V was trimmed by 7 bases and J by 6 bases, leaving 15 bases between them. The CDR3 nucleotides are TGTGCCAGTACCCCCGGGCGGGTCTCCGGGGAGCTGTTTTTT. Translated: CASTPGRVSGELFF.

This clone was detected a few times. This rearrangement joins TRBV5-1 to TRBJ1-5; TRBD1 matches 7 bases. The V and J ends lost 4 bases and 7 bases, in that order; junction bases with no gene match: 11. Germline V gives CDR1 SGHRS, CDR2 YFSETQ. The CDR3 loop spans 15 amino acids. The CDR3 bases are TGCGCCAGCAGCAGAACCACAGGGGCGGACCAGCCCCAGCATTTT. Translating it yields CASSRTTGADQPQHF.

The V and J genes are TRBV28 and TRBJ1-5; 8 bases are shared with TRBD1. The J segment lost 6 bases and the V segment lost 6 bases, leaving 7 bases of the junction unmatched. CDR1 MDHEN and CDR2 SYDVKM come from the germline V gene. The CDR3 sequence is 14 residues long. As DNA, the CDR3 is TGTGCCAGCAGGGGACAGGTCTGGGCTCAGCCCCAGCATTTT. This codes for CASRGQVWAQPQHF.

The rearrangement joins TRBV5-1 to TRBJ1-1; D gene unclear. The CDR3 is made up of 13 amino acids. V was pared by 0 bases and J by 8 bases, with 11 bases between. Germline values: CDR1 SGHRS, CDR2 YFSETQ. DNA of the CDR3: TGCGCCAGCAGCTTGGAAGGACCGTTCGAAGCTTTCTTT. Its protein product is CASSLEGPFEAFF.

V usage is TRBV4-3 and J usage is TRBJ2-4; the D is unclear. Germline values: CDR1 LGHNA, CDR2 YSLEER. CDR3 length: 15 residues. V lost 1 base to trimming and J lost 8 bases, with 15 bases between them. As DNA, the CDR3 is TGCGCCAGCAGCCAAGGGACGCAAGAGGATGACATTCAGTACTTC. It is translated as CASSQGTQEDDIQYF.

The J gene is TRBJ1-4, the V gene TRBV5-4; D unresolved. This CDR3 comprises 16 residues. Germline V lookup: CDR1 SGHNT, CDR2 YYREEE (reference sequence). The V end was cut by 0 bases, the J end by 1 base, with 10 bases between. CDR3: CASSLGQRGTNEKLFF. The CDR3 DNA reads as TGTGCCAGCAGCTTGGGACAAAGAGGAACTAATGAAAAACTGTTTTTT.

The CDR3 nucleotides are TGTGCCAGCTCCTCGACAGGGGGTGTTAATTCACCCCTCCACTTT. Residues: CASSSTGGVNSPLHF. The chain joins TRBV18 to TRBJ1-6, with 9 bases aligning to TRBD1. V lost 6 bases to trimming and J lost 6 bases; unmatched junction nucleotides: 6. The CDR3 extends over 15 amino acids. From germline, CDR1 is KGHSH and CDR2 LQKENI.

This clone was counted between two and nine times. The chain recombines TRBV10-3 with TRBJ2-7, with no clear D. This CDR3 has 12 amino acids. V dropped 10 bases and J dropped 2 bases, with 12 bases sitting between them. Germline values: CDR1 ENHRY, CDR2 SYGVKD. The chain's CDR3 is CATLDGPYEQYF. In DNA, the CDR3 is TGTGCCACCTTGGACGGCCCCTACGAGCAGTACTTC.

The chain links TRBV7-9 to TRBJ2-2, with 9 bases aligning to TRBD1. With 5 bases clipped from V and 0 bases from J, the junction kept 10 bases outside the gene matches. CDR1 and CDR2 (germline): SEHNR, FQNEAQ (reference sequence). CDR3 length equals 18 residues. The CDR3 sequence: CASSPFPGQGSNTGELFF. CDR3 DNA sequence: TGTGCCAGCAGCCCGTTCCCGGGACAGGGATCGAACACCGGGGAGCTGTTTTTT.

For the CDR3, the DNA is TGTGCCAGCAGCTACCGGGACCCCAAATATAATTCACCCCTCCACTTT. This translates into CASSYRDPKYNSPLHF. This chain joins TRBV27 and TRBJ1-6; TRBD1 might be the D (5 bases). The CDR3 has 16 residues. Germline V gene sequence: CDR1 MNHEY, CDR2 SMNVEV (reference sequence). With 6 bases removed from V and 4 bases from J, the gap between germline ends came to 16 bases.

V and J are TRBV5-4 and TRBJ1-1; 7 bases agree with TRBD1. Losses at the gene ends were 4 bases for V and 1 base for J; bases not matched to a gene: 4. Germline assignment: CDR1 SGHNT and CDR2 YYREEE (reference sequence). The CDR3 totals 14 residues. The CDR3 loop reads CASSEGQKNTEAFF. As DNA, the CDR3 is TGTGCCAGCAGCGAGGGACAGAAGAACACTGAAGCTTTCTTT.

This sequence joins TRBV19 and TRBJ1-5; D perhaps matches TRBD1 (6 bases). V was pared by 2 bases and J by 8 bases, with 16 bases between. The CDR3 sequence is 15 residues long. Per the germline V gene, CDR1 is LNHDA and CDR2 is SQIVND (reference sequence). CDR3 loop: CASSIPGTPPKPQHF. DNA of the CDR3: TGTGCCAGTAGTATACCCGGGACACCTCCCAAGCCCCAGCATTTT.

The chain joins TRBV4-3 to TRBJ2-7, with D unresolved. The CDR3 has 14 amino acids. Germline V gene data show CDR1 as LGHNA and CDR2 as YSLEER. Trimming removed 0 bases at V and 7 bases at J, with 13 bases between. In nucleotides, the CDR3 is TGCGCCAGCAGCCAAGATTCGGTTTTCAGGGAGCAGTACTTC. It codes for CASSQDSVFREQYF.

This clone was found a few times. CDR3 DNA: TGTGCCTGGAGTCCCCAGGGGCAAGGTGGCTACACCTTC. Translated: CAWSPQGQGGYTF. The genes are TRBV30 and TRBJ1-2; tentatively, D is TRBD1 (6 bases). This CDR3 comprises 13 residues. Between the trimmed V and J ends, which lost 2 bases and 7 bases, there was a span of 14 bases. Germline V gives CDR1 GTSNPN, CDR2 SVGIG (reference sequence).

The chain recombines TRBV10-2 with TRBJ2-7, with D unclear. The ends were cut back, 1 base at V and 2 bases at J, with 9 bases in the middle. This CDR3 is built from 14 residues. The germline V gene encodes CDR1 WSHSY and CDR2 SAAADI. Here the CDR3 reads CASSELRTPYEQYF. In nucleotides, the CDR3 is TGCGCCAGCAGTGAGTTGCGGACCCCCTACGAGCAGTACTTC.

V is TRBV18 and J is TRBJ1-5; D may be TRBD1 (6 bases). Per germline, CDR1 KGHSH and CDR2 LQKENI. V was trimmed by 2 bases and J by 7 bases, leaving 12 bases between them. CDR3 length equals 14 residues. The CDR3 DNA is TGTGCCAGCTCACCAGAGGGGGGGGCGCAGCCCCAGCATTTT. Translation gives CASSPEGGAQPQHF.

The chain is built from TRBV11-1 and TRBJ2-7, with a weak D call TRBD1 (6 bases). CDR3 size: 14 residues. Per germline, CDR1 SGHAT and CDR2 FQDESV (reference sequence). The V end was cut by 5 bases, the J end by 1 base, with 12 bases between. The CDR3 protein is CASSLQTGSYEQYF. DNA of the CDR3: TGTGCCAGCAGCCTACAGACAGGATCCTACGAGCAGTACTTC.

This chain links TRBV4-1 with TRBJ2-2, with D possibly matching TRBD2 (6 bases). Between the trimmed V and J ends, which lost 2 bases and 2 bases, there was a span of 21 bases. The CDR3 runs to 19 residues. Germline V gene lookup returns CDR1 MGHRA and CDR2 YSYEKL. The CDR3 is CASSQIPIVRGSNTGELFF. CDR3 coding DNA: TGCGCCAGCAGCCAAATCCCTATCGTACGGGGGTCAAACACCGGGGAGCTGTTTTTT.

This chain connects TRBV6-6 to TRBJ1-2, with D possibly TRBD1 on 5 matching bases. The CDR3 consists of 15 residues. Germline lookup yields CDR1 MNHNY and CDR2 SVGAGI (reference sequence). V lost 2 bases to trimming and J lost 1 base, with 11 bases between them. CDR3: CASSYDGRVNYGYTF. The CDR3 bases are TGTGCCAGCAGTTACGATGGCAGGGTTAACTATGGCTACACCTTC.

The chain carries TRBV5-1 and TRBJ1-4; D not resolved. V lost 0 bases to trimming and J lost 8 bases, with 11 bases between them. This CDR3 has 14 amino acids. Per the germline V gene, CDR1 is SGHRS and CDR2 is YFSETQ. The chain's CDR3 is CASSLGGGEEKLFF. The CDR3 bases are TGCGCCAGCAGCTTGGGGGGTGGTGAGGAAAAACTGTTTTTT.

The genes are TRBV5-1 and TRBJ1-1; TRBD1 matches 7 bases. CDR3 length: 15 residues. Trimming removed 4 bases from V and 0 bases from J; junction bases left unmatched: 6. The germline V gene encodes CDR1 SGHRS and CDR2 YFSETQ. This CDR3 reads CASSAGQLMNTEAFF. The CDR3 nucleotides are TGCGCCAGCAGCGCGGGACAGCTTATGAACACTGAAGCTTTCTTT.

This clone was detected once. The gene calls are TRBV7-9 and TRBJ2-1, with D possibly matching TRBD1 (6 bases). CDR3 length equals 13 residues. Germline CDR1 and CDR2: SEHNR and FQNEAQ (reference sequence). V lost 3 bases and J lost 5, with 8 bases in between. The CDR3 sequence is CASSFGQHNEQFF. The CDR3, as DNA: TGTGCCAGCAGCTTCGGACAGCACAATGAGCAGTTCTTC.

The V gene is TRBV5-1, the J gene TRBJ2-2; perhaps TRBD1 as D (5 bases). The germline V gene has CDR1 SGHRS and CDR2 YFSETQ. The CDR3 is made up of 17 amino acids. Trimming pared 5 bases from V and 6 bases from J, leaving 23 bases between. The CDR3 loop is CASSFASRQNVPGELFF. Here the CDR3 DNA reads TGCGCCAGCAGTTTCGCATCCCGACAGAACGTCCCCGGGGAGCTGTTTTTT.

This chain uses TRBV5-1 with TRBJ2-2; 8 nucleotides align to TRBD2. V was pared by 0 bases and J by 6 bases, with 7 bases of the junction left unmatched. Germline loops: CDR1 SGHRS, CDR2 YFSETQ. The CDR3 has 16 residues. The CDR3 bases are TGCGCCAGCAGCTTGGCGGCGGGGGGTTCTGCCGGGGAGCTGTTTTTT. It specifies CASSLAAGGSAGELFF.